A single sample gave rise to the 14 T cell receptor beta chains below, sequenced in a study of blood T cells in healthy people across ages. Then a second PCR, running about 6 to 11 cycles, was carried out with a sample-barcoded 5' primer and a J-beta primer mix. TCRdb re-called the 5' RACE reads with MiXCR, one entry per CDR3 protein. The sample contains about 720,000 distinct CDR3 sequences, approximately 22% of which appear only once. Material: blood. Receptors were obtained from an older man in good health.

The chain combines TRBV7-9 with TRBJ1-1, with D perhaps TRBD1 (6 bases). Germline CDR1 and CDR2: SEHNR and FQNEAQ (reference sequence). This CDR3 region has 13 residues. With 5 bases removed from V and 5 bases from J, the gap between germline ends came to 12 bases. CDR3: CASSVQGGTEAFF. Here the CDR3 DNA reads TGTGCCAGCAGCGTACAGGGTGGGACTGAAGCTTTCTTT.

The J gene is TRBJ2-1, the V gene TRBV19; D is undetermined. The CDR3 covers 11 residues. Trimming removed 9 bases from V and 6 bases from J, with 9 bases in between. The germline CDR1 and CDR2 sequences are LNHDA and SQIVND (reference sequence). CDR3 loop: CASSDTNEQFF. The CDR3 DNA is TGTGCCAGCAGTGACACCAATGAGCAGTTCTTC.

The CDR3 loop reads CASSQGGSARAIYF. For the CDR3, the DNA is TGTGCCAGCAGCCAGGGCGGTTCCGCTCGGGCCATATATTTT. This chain links TRBV14 with TRBJ1-3; D is undetermined. V lost 3 bases to trimming and J lost 11 bases, with 17 bases between them. The CDR3 is 14 amino acids. Germline V CDR1 and CDR2: SGHDN, FVKESK.

This clonotype was seen a few times. V is TRBV5-1 and J is TRBJ2-2; possibly TRBD1 for D (6 bases). Between the trimmed V and J ends, which lost 1 base and 1 base, there was a span of 11 bases. Germline CDR1 is SGHRS and CDR2 is YFSETQ. This CDR3 is built from 16 residues. Here the CDR3 reads CASSLQGQQNTGELFF. The CDR3 nucleotides are TGCGCCAGCAGCTTGCAGGGGCAGCAGAACACCGGGGAGCTGTTTTTT.

With respect to this clonotype: One junction end disagrees with the germline gene, perhaps due to a read error. The chain recombines TRBV27 with TRBJ1-2, with D tentatively TRBD1 (5 bases). In germline, CDR1 is MNHEY, CDR2 SMNVEV (reference sequence). This CDR3 region has 15 residues. This CDR3 reads CASSLSLTARYGYAF. The CDR3 DNA is TGTGCCAGCAGTTTATCCCTGACAGCGCGCTATGGCTACGCCTTC.

This clonotype was seen only a few times. The chain carries TRBV14 and TRBJ2-3; D not certain. This CDR3 spans 16 amino acids. Germline-derived CDR1 and CDR2 are SGHDN and FVKESK. Trimming left V 0 bases short and J 1 base short, with 11 bases between. The DNA of the CDR3 is TGTGCCAGCAGCCAAGAAAGGACGGATCGCACAGATACGCAGTATTTT. This sequence encodes CASSQERTDRTDTQYF.

In this sample, this clonotype turned up many times. This chain links TRBV5-1 with TRBJ2-1; D gene uncertain. Trimming removed 0 bases at V and 0 bases at J, with 7 bases between. The length of the CDR3 is 15 residues. Germline V gives CDR1 SGHRS, CDR2 YFSETQ. The CDR3 DNA is TGCGCCAGCAGCTTGGGGGAAAGCTCCTACAATGAGCAGTTCTTC. This encodes CASSLGESSYNEQFF.

This sequence joins TRBV20-1 and TRBJ2-3, with TRBD2 matching 14 bases. Germline CDR1 DFQATT, CDR2 SNEGSKA (reference sequence). This CDR3 contains 16 residues. Germline trimming cut 3 bases from V and 1 base from J; bases unmatched to any gene: 3. The CDR3 DNA reads as TGCAGTGCTAGCCAGGGACTAGCGGGGGGCACAGATACGCAGTATTTT. Translation gives CSASQGLAGGTDTQYF.

This rearrangement joins TRBV3-1 to TRBJ2-4, with 8 positions matching TRBD2. Germline V gene data show CDR1 as LGHDT and CDR2 as YNNKEL (reference sequence). CDR3 length equals 16 residues. V gave up 2 bases and J gave up 5 bases; unmatched junction bases: 8. CDR3 amino acids: CASSQRPGLVENIQYF. In DNA, the CDR3 is TGTGCCAGCAGCCAACGTCCGGGACTAGTTGAAAACATTCAGTACTTC. The whole variable domain, filled in from reference TRBV3-1 and TRBJ2-4, reads DTAVSQTPKYLVTQMGNDKSIKCEQNLGHDTMYWYKQDSKKFLKIMFSYNNKELIINETVPNRFSPKSPDKAHLNLHINSLELGDSAVYFCASSQRPGLVENIQYFGAGTRLSVL.

This clonotype was observed a handful of times. The rearrangement uses TRBV12-3 or TRBV12-4 and TRBJ2-2, with 13 positions matching TRBD2. V was pared by 3 bases and J by 4 bases, with 8 bases of the junction left unmatched. The CDR3 totals 18 residues. The CDR3 coding sequence is TGTGCCAGCAGTTTCCCTACGGGACTAGCGGGGACCACCGGGGAGCTGTTTTTT. Protein product: CASSFPTGLAGTTGELFF.

This clonotype has a single count. The chain employs TRBV10-3 and TRBJ2-3; the match to TRBD2 covers 10 bases. J was trimmed by 4 bases and V by 3 bases; bases with no gene match: 4. Germline CDR1 ENHRY, CDR2 SYGVKD. The CDR3 length is 15 residues. The DNA of the CDR3 is TGTGCCATCAGTGACTCTAGCGGGAGCGCAGATACGCAGTATTTT. Translating it yields CAISDSSGSADTQYF.

V and J are TRBV28 and TRBJ2-7; D tentatively reads TRBD1 or TRBD2 (6 bases each). The J call could be wrong; TRBJ2-5 is a better fit for the DNA end. Germline V gives CDR1 MDHEN, CDR2 SYDVKM. CDR3 length: 16 residues. The CDR3 protein is CASSLGLLRGQETQYF. For the CDR3, the DNA is TGTGCCAGCAGTTTGGGACTCCTAAGGGGGCAAGAGACCCAGTACTTC.

The gene calls are TRBV7-9 and TRBJ2-7; D is possibly TRBD1 (5 bases). With 4 bases removed from V and 3 bases from J, the gap between germline ends came to 13 bases. This CDR3 spans 14 amino acids. Germline loops: CDR1 SEHNR, CDR2 FQNEAQ (reference sequence). For the CDR3, the DNA is TGTGCCAGCAGCTCAAGCCAGGGCCTCTACGAGCAGTACTTC. This encodes CASSSSQGLYEQYF.

This clonotype was seen only once. The gene calls are TRBV4-3 and TRBJ2-5; 10 bases align to TRBD2. This CDR3 region has 16 residues. Germline V gene data show CDR1 as LGHNA and CDR2 as YSLEER. V lost 0 bases to trimming and J lost 4 bases; unmatched junction nucleotides: 5. The CDR3 sequence: CASSQDGSGGVETQYF. The CDR3 DNA sequence: TGCGCCAGCAGCCAAGATGGGAGCGGGGGGGTAGAGACCCAGTACTTC.